This T cell receptor (beta chain) derives from a study of T cells in localized non-small cell lung cancer (dated by TCRdb to about 2020). For the wider study: The study analyzed T cell repertoires of under 250 early-stage NSCLC patients, comparing tumors and uninvolved tumor-adjacent lungs. NSCLC patients had a mean age of roughly 66 years, and fewer than 150 were male and 107 female. All 240 or so NSCLC patients in the cohort were treatment-naive and had localized lung tumors that were resected. Summary of the overall study and its limitations: Uninvolved tumor-adjacent lung showed the highest T cell clonality, higher than tumor, which suggests more focused antigenic responses in the adjacent lung. Higher T cell density in blood was associated with longer overall survival, whereas higher clonality in adjacent lung was associated with shorter survival. A median of approximately 55 of the top 100 tumor clones were detected in paired uninvolved adjacent lung, and 25 to 35 of these tumor clones were also found among the top 100 clones of the paired uninvolved adjacent lung. Because multi-region tumor sequencing was not done, intratumor heterogeneity could not be ruled out. Because of the exploratory design, TCR variables were selected using unadjusted p-values without false-discovery rate correction.

The junction carries 15 bases between V and J, which are trimmed by 0 bases and 10 bases respectively. From the cysteine through the phenylalanine, the CDR3 covers 14 amino acids. The CDR3 DNA has 42 bases and is translated from base 1. The germline V gene gives CDR1 as MGHRA and CDR2 as YSYEKL. This clone was detected a few times. Its cognate antigen has yet to be identified. Nothing much larger sits one base from this clone, and base qualities are not available. The immunoSEQ Assay was used to sequence TCR beta CDR3 regions from DNA. As for the original processing: T cell density was computed as TCR beta template counts normalized to usable DNA estimated by amplifying housekeeping genes. Using the preseqR package, richness was estimated by extrapolating to 120,000 templates for tissue samples and 400,000 templates for PBMC samples. Clonality was calculated as one minus Pielou's evenness. To identify tissue-enriched TCRs, differential abundance testing was run on productive amino-acid clonotypes with a minimum total count of 5 and an alpha of 0.1. The Jaccard Index and the Morisita Overlap Index were used to quantify repertoire overlap between compartments. GLIPH grouped TCR beta CDR3s together with public tetramer-defined viral CDR3s, and a viral motif had to include at least three viral sequences and show V-gene enrichment. Entries here come from immuneACCESS through TCRdb and include only in-frame sequences with V and J called. Some clones fail to appear in such tables; in the studies checked, an unresolved V gene covers under half of the shortfall, and the cause of the remainder is unknown. From that table come the V and J calls and clone size; the DNA was used to work out D and trimming. The sample table holds about 830 clones, of which about 30% were seen once. Jointly, the top ten make up roughly 13% of the sample.

At diagnosis, peripheral blood, uninvolved tumor-adjacent lung and tumor were collected and stored as a combination of fresh-frozen and FFPE material. This sequence originates from a male donor older than 55 with stage III lung adenocarcinoma. This receptor chain uses TRBV4-1 and TRBJ1-1; too little of a D gene remains to name it. Sequenced material: lung tumor tissue, taken before any cancer treatment. The CDR3 region reads CASSQDMSYGVAFF. The sequenced DNA: TGCGCCAGCAGCCAAGATATGAGCTACGGGGTAGCTTTCTTT.